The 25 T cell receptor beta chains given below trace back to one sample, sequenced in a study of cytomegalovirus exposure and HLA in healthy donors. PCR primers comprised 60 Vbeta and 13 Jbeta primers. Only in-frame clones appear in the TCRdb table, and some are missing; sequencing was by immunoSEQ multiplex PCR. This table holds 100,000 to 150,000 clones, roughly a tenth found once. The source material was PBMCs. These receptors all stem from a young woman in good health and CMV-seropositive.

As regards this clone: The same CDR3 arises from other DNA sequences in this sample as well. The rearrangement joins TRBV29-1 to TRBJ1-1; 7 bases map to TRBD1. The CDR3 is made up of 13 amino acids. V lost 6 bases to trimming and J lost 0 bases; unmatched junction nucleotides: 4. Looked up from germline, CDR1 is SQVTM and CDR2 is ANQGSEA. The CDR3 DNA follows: TGCAGCGTGGGACAGTTAATGAACACTGAAGCTTTCTTT. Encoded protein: CSVGQLMNTEAFF.

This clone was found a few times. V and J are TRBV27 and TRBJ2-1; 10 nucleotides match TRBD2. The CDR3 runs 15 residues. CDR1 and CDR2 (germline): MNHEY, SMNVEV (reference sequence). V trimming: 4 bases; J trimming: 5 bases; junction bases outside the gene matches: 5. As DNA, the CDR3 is TGTGCCAGCAGTTATCGGACTAGCGGACACAATGAGCAGTTCTTC. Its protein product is CASSYRTSGHNEQFF.

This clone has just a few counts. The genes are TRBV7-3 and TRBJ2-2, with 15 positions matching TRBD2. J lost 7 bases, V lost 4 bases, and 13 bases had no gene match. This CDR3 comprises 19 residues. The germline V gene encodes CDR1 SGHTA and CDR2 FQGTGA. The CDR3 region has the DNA TGTGCCAGCAGCTCCGGGGGACTAGCGGGAGGACTTCGGGGCGGGGAGCTGTTTTTT. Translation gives CASSSGGLAGGLRGGELFF.

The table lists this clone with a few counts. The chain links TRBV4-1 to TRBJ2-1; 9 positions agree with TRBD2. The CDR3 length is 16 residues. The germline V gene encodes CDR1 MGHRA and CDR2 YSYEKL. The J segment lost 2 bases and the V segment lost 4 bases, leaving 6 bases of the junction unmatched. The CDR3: CASSPPASGAYNEQFF. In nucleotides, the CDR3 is TGCGCCAGCAGCCCGCCTGCTAGCGGGGCCTACAATGAGCAGTTCTTC.

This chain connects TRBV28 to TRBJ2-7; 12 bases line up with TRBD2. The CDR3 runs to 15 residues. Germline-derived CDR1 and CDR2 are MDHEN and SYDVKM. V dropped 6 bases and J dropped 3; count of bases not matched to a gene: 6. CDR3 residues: CASSSGLAGFYEQYF. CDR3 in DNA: TGTGCCAGCAGCTCCGGACTAGCGGGATTCTACGAGCAGTACTTC.

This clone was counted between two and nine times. CDR3 bases: TGCGCCAGCAAGAAAGGGGAGAACACTGAAGCTTTCTTT. Its translation: CASKKGENTEAFF. The chain joins TRBV5-1 to TRBJ1-1, with D possibly being TRBD1 (5 bases). The germline V gene has CDR1 SGHRS and CDR2 YFSETQ. The CDR3 has 13 amino acids. Trimming took off 6 bases at V and 1 base at J, with 10 bases between the two ends.

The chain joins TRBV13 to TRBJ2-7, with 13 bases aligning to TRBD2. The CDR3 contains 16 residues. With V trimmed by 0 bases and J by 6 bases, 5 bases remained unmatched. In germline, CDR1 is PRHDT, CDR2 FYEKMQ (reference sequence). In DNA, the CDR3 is TGTGCCAGCAGCTTAGGTGGGACTAGCGGGATAGGCGAGCAGTACTTC. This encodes CASSLGGTSGIGEQYF.

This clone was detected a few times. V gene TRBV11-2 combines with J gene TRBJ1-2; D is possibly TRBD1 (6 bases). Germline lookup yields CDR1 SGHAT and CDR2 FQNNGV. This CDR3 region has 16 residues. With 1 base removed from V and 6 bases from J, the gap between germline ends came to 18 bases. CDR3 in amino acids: CASSLGQSREGDGYTF. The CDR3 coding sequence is TGTGCCAGCAGCTTAGGTCAAAGTAGGGAGGGGGATGGCTACACCTTC. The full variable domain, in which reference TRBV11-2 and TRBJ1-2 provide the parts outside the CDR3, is EAGVAQSPRYKIIEKRQSVAFWCNPISGHATLYWYQQILGQGPKLLIQFQNNGVVDDSQLPKDRFSAERLKGVDSTLKIQPAKLEDSAVYLCASSLGQSREGDGYTFGSGTRLTVV.

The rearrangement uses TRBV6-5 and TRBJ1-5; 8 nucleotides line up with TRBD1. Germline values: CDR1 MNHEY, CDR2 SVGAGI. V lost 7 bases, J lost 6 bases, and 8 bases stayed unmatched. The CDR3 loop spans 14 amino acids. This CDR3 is CASTKGRGPQPQHF. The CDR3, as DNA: TGTGCCAGCACCAAGGGCAGGGGGCCTCAGCCCCAGCATTTT.

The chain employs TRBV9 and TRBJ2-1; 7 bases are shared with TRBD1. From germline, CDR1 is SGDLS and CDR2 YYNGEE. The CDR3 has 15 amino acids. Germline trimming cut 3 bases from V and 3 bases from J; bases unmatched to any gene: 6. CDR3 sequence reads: CASSAGQLLYNEQFF. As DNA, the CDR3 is TGTGCCAGCAGCGCGGGACAGCTACTCTACAATGAGCAGTTCTTC.

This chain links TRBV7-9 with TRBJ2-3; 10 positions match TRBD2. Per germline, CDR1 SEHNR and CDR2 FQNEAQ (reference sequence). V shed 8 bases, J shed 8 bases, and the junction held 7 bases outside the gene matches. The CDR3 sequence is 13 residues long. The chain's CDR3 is CASSSGSRVTQYF. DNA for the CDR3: TGTGCCAGCTCTAGCGGGAGTAGGGTTACGCAGTATTTT. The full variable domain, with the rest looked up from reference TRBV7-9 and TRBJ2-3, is DTGVSQNPRHKITKRGQNVTFRCDPISEHNRLYWYRQTLGQGPEFLTYFQNEAQLEKSRLLSDRFSAERPKGSFSTLEIQRTEQGDSAMYLCASSSGSRVTQYFGPGTRLTVL.

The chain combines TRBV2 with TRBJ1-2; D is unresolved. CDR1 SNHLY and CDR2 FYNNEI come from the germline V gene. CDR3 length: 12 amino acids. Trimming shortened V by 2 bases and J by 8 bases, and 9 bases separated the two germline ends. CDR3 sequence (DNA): TGTGCCAGCAGTGAAATCCAGATAGGCTACACCTTC. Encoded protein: CASSEIQIGYTF.

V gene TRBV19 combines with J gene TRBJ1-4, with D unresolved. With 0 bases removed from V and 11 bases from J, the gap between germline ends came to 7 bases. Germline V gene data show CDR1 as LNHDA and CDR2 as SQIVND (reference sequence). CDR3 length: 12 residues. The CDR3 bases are TGTGCCAGTAGTATAGAGAGGCGGAAACTGTTTTTT. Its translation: CASSIERRKLFF. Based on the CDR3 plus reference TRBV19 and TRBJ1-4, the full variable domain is DGGITQSPKYLFRKEGQNVTLSCEQNLNHDAMYWYRQDPGQGLRLIYYSQIVNDFQKGDIAEGYSVSREKKESFPLTVTSAQKNPTAFYLCASSIERRKLFFGSGTQLSVL.

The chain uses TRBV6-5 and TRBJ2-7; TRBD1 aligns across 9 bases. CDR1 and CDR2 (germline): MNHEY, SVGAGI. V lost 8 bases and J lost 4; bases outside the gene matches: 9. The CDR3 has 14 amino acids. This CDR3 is CASRRGQGLYEQYF. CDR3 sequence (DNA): TGTGCCAGCCGACGCGGACAGGGGTTGTACGAGCAGTACTTC.

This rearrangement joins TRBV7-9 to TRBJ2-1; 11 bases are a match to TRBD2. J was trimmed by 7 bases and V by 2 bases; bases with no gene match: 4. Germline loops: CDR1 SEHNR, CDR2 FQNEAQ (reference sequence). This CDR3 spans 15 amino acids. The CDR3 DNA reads TGTGCCAGCAGCTTACTCCGGACTAGCGGGAATGAGCAGTTCTTC. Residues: CASSLLRTSGNEQFF.

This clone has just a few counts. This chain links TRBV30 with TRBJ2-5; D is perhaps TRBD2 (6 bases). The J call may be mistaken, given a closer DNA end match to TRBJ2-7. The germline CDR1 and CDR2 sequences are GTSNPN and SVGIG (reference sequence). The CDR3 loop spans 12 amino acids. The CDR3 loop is CAWSTGGYEQYF. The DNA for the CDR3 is TGTGCCTGGTCTACCGGGGGTTACGAGCAGTACTTC.

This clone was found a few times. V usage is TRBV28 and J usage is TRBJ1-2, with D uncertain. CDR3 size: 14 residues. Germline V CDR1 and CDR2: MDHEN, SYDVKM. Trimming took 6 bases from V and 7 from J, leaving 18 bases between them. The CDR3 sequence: CASSPGGGTTGYTF. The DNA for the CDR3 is TGTGCCAGCAGCCCCGGAGGCGGAACTACTGGCTACACCTTC.

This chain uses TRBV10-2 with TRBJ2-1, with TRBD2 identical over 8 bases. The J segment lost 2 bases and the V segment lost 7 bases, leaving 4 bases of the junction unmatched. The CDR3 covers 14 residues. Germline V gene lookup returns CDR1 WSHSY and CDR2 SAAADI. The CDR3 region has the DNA TGCGCCAGCATAACTAGCGGAGCCTACAATGAGCAGTTCTTC. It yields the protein CASITSGAYNEQFF.

Here the CDR3 DNA reads TGTGCCAGCAGCCCTAGCGCTGGACCGACCCAGTACTTC. The encoded protein is CASSPSAGPTQYF. The chain is built from TRBV5-6 and TRBJ2-5; D possibly corresponds to TRBD2 (6 bases). CDR1 is SGHDT, CDR2 YYEEEE, per germline. The ends were cut back, 4 bases at V and 7 bases at J, with 14 bases in the middle. This CDR3 has 13 amino acids. The full variable domain, in which reference TRBV5-6 and TRBJ2-5 provide the parts outside the CDR3, is DAGVTQSPTHLIKTRGQQVTLRCSPKSGHDTVSWYQQALGQGPQFIFQYYEEEERQRGNFPDRFSGHQFPNYSSELNVNALLLGDSALYLCASSPSAGPTQYFGPGTRLLVL.

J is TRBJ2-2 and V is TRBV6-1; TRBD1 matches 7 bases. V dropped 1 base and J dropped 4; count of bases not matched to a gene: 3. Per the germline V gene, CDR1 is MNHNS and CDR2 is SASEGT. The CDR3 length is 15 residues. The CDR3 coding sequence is TGTGCCAGCAGTGAAGGCGACAGGGTCACCGGGGAGCTGTTTTTT. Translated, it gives CASSEGDRVTGELFF.

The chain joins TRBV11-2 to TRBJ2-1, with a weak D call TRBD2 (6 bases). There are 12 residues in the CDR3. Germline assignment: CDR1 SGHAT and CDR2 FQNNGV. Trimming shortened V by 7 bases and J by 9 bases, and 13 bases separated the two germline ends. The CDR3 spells CASTNMGGEQFF. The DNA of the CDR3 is TGTGCCAGCACCAATATGGGGGGTGAGCAGTTCTTC.

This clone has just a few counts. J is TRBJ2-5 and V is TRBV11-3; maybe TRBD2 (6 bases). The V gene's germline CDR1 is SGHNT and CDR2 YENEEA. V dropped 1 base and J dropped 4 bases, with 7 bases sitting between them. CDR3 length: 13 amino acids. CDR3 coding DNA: TGTGCCAGCAGCTTAGGAGCGGGAGAGACCCAGTACTTC. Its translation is CASSLGAGETQYF. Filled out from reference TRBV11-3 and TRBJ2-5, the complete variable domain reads EAGVVQSPRYKIIEKKQPVAFWCNPISGHNTLYWYLQNLGQGPELLIRYENEEAVDDSQLPKDRFSAERLKGVDSTLKIQPAELGDSAVYLCASSLGAGETQYFGPGTRLLVL.

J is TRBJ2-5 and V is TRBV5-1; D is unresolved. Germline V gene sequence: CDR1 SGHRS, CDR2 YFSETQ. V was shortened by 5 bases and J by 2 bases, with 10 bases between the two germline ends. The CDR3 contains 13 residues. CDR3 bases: TGCGCCAGCAGATTAACTCCGCAAGAGACCCAGTACTTC. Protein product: CASRLTPQETQYF.

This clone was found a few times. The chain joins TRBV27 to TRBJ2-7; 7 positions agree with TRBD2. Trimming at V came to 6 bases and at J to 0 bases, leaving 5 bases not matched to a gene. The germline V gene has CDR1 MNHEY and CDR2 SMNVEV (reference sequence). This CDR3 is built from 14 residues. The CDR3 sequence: CASRRAGPSYEQYF. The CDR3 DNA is TGTGCCAGCAGAAGAGCGGGACCCTCCTACGAGCAGTACTTC.

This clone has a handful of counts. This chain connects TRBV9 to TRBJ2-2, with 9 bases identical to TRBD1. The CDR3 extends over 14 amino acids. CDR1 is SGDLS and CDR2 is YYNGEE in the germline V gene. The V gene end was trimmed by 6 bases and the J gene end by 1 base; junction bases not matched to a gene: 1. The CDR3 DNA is TGTGCCAGCAAGGGACAGGGGAACACCGGGGAGCTGTTTTTT. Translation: CASKGQGNTGELFF.